This T cell receptor (beta chain) was identified during a study of shared T cell receptors in the human thymus (dated by TCRdb to the early 2020s). With regard to the full study: The study examined how self-reactive, shared T-cell receptor alpha chains are generated in the human thymus.

Library preparation used the immunoSEQ multiplex PCR assay. TCRdb mirrors the immuneACCESS table, restricted to in-frame sequences. Some clones are absent from its copies; in checked studies, under half trace to an unresolved V gene, and the reason for the others is unknown. This sample has 450,000 to 650,000 clones in its table, and 70% to 80% of those were observed once. The top ten clones comprise about 0.012% of the sample. The CDR3 sequence holds 17 residues, the cysteine and phenylalanine included. Just the 51-base CDR3 DNA is kept, in frame starting at base 1. CDR1 and CDR2 (WSHSY, SAAADI) derive from the germline V gene. V has 0 bases trimmed and J has 9 bases trimmed; junction bases matching no gene number 11. A remark on this clone: Its specific antigen is unknown. Base quality data are lacking; no much larger clone is found one base away.

The sample was also reused in another study, on human thymus T cells. Taken from the second paper: The donors were immunologically healthy infants in Finland who had open corrective cardiac surgery for congenital heart defects. Thymus tissue was collected as surgical resects that were removed during corrective cardiac surgery. Biased V and J gene segment usage appeared to be present in both thymic and peripheral blood repertoires. Highly overlapping thymic TCR repertoires among unrelated individuals were reported in the related research. TCR alpha and beta repertoires from about 8 infant thymus samples and four related peripheral blood samples were characterized in the study. The cohort included six male and a couple of female infants, with donor ages spanning 7 to 244 days. Thymocytes were mechanically released from the tissue and were stored as pellets of roughly 9-30 million cells at -70 degrees C. A QIAsymphony instrument was used to extract genomic DNA from the frozen cell pellets. The immunoSEQ multiplex PCR assay was used to amplify the TCRB and TCRAD loci from a standardized amount of quality-controlled genomic DNA. The amplicons covered the V(D)J region and were long enough to include the CDR3 and to identify the V and J genes. The amplicons were sequenced on an Illumina platform via the commercial immunoSEQ service. Corrections for primer bias and sequencing errors followed previously described methods, while TCRAD and TCRB definitions were based on the IMGT database. Repertoires were analysed with immunoSEQ Analyzer 3.0 and VDJTools, covering basic statistics, V/J segment usage, diversity estimates, rarefaction and pairwise overlap. To estimate diversity, the Chao1, ChaoE, Efron-Thisted, Shannon and inverse Simpson indices were applied, and diversity was also estimated on datasets down-sampled to the smallest sample. Repertoire overlap was assessed by strict matching of CDR3 nucleotide sequence, V gene and J gene, and clustering was done by Jaccard-based multidimensional scaling. On average, thymus samples yielded 810,000 or so unique TCRB clonotypes, whereas blood samples yielded some 92,000.

Material for sequencing was thymocytes. The sequence was obtained from a boy under three years old with a congenital heart defect. Donor details come from another sample of the same person, matched by shared clones. The receptor chain draws on TRBV10-2 and TRBJ2-7; TRBD2 lines up with 13 middle nucleotides. The CDR3 is CASSESGQGTSGIRQYF. The DNA reads as follows: TGCGCCAGCAGTGAGTCGGGTCAGGGGACTAGCGGGATACGGCAGTACTTC.